One and the same sample provided the 29 T cell receptor beta chains below, sequenced in a study of shared clonotypes between healthy human individuals. Here immunoSEQ multiplex PCR was the method, and the copy in TCRdb shows in-frame clones only, minus some. This sample has over a million clones, with roughly 80% found just once. The sequenced material came from memory CD4+ T cells sorted from blood. Subset described: CD45RA-negative fraction. The receptors here all came from a man aged 18 to 35 in good health.

This clone was seen a single time. The sample contains more than one DNA sequence encoding this CDR3. The chain carries TRBV5-1 and TRBJ2-3; D could derive from TRBD1 or TRBD2 (5 bases each). CDR3 size: 15 residues. In germline, CDR1 is SGHRS, CDR2 YFSETQ. Trimming left V 0 bases short and J 1 base short, with 9 bases between. The chain's CDR3 is CASSLGQGGTDTQYF. In DNA, the CDR3 is TGCGCCAGCAGCTTGGGCCAGGGAGGCACAGATACGCAGTATTTT.

This clone was recorded only once. A junction end diverges from the germline sequence, so it may reflect a read error. The chain carries TRBV5-1 and TRBJ1-2; D unresolved. Germline V gene data show CDR1 as SGHRS and CDR2 as YFSETQ. CDR3 length: 12 amino acids. This CDR3 reads CASSLGLEGYAF. The CDR3 nucleotides are TGCGCCAGCAGCTTGGGTCTCGAGGGCTACGCCTTC.

Only one count was recorded for this clone. The genes are TRBV28 and TRBJ2-2; D unclear. The V and J ends lost 3 bases and 8 bases respectively, with 7 bases between them. The V gene's germline CDR1 is MDHEN and CDR2 SYDVKM. The CDR3 is 12 amino acids. CDR3 sequence: CASSFPIGELFF. The DNA of the CDR3 is TGTGCCAGCAGTTTCCCCATTGGGGAGCTGTTTTTT.

The V gene is TRBV6-5, the J gene TRBJ2-7; D is undetermined. Trimming cost V 10 bases and J 9 bases, with 16 bases left between them. The CDR3 extends over 11 amino acids. Germline CDR1 reads MNHEY; CDR2 reads SVGAGI. CDR3 sequence: CATRGEVVQYF. The CDR3 DNA follows: TGTGCCACACGTGGGGAAGTTGTGCAGTACTTC.

The V gene is TRBV7-8, the J gene TRBJ1-3; D remains ambiguous. This CDR3 has 14 amino acids. V was pared by 0 bases and J by 1 base, with 4 bases between. CDR1 and CDR2 from the germline V gene are SGHVS and FQNEAQ. The CDR3 protein is CASSLAGSGNTIYF. The DNA of the CDR3 is TGTGCCAGCAGCTTAGCGGGGTCTGGAAACACCATATATTTT.

The rearrangement uses TRBV5-1 and TRBJ2-1, with D perhaps TRBD2 (6 bases). This CDR3 region has 15 residues. Trimming stripped 6 bases from V and 3 bases from J, with 16 bases between. CDR1 is SGHRS, CDR2 YFSETQ, per germline. CDR3 bases: TGCGCCAGCACCCCCGGGGGTAGCGGCTACAATGAGCAGTTCTTC. It yields the protein CASTPGGSGYNEQFF. Supplemented by reference TRBV5-1 and TRBJ2-1, the full variable domain reads KAGVTQTPRYLIKTRGQQVTLSCSPISGHRSVSWYQQTPGQGLQFLFEYFSETQRNKGNFPGRFSGRQFSNSRSEMNVSTLELGDSALYLCASTPGGSGYNEQFFGPGTRLTVL.

Only a few counts were recorded for this clone. Other DNA sequences in this specimen translate into the identical CDR3. The chain couples TRBV5-4 to TRBJ2-3; 15 bases map to TRBD2. Germline V gene sequence: CDR1 SGHNT, CDR2 YYREEE (reference sequence). V gave up 4 bases and J gave up 1 base; unmatched junction bases: 10. This CDR3 is 19 amino acids long. The CDR3 bases are TGTGCCAGCAGCCCGGGACTAGCGGGAGGACCAGGAGGCACAGATACGCAGTATTTT. It yields the protein CASSPGLAGGPGGTDTQYF.

This clone was seen a single time. This chain joins TRBV5-1 and TRBJ2-1; 7 bases line up with TRBD2. Unmatched junction bases numbered 6, after V lost 3 bases and J lost 0 bases. The germline V gene has CDR1 SGHRS and CDR2 YFSETQ. The CDR3 is 16 residues long. This CDR3 is CASSSTAGDSYNEQFF. The CDR3 region has the DNA TGCGCCAGCAGCTCCACGGCGGGGGACTCCTACAATGAGCAGTTCTTC.

The J gene is TRBJ2-5, the V gene TRBV11-2; no definite D call. CDR1 and CDR2 from the germline V gene are SGHAT and FQNNGV. Trimming stripped 3 bases from V and 4 bases from J, with 9 bases between. The CDR3 contains 13 residues. CDR3 coding DNA: TGTGCCAGCAGCTTTCAACCCCGAGAGACCCAGTACTTC. Protein: CASSFQPRETQYF.

This clone came up many times. The chain uses TRBV5-4 and TRBJ1-4; maybe TRBD1 (5 bases). CDR1 and CDR2 from the germline V gene are SGHNT and YYREEE (reference sequence). V lost 3 bases, J lost 8 bases, and 8 bases lay in between. This CDR3 is built from 12 residues. The chain's CDR3 is CASSSRDEKLFF. The CDR3 DNA follows: TGTGCCAGCAGCTCCCGGGACGAAAAACTGTTTTTT.

This clone was seen a handful of times. The rearrangement joins TRBV2 to TRBJ1-1; no firm D call. Trimming took 7 bases from V and 2 from J, leaving 14 bases between them. Germline V lookup: CDR1 SNHLY, CDR2 FYNNEI. This CDR3 spans 14 amino acids. The CDR3 loop reads CASTTTGINTEAFF. The CDR3 DNA reads as TGTGCCAGCACCACGACCGGAATAAACACTGAAGCTTTCTTT.

The rearrangement joins TRBV19 to TRBJ1-2; TRBD1 matches 7 bases. V lost 6 bases, J lost 5 bases, and 12 bases stayed unmatched. Germline CDR1 and CDR2: LNHDA and SQIVND (reference sequence). The CDR3 covers 15 residues. The CDR3 loop reads CASSPQAGGRYGYTF. In DNA form, the CDR3 reads TGTGCCAGTAGCCCGCAGGCAGGGGGTAGATATGGCTACACCTTC.

This rearrangement joins TRBV6-5 to TRBJ2-1; 9 nucleotides match TRBD2. Germline loops: CDR1 MNHEY, CDR2 SVGAGI. Trimming cost V 11 bases and J 6 bases; bases outside gene matches: 11. The CDR3 is 14 residues long. The CDR3 nucleotides are TGTGCCGTTCACAACGCGGGGGGGCCCAATGAGCAGTTCTTC. Protein sequence: CAVHNAGGPNEQFF.

The chain employs TRBV7-2 and TRBJ2-7; the match to TRBD2 covers 10 bases. Germline V gene data show CDR1 as SGHTA and CDR2 as FQGNSA. This CDR3 comprises 15 residues. With V trimmed by 6 bases and J by 2 bases, 7 bases remained unmatched. The CDR3 loop reads CASRKAGGPAYEQYF. CDR3 in DNA: TGTGCCAGCAGAAAAGCGGGAGGGCCGGCCTACGAGCAGTACTTC.

V is TRBV19 and J is TRBJ1-5, with 10 nucleotides matching TRBD1. The V gene's germline CDR1 is LNHDA and CDR2 SQIVND (reference sequence). The ends lost 7 bases at V and 8 bases at J; junction bases unmatched: 14. The CDR3 spans 16 residues. This CDR3 is CASTSLGQGTMKPQHF. CDR3 bases: TGTGCCAGTACCTCCCTGGGACAGGGGACGATGAAGCCCCAGCATTTT.

The sample holds many counts of this clone. This sequence joins TRBV7-8 and TRBJ1-3; no clear D. V lost 2 bases, J lost 0 bases, and 11 bases lay in between. The CDR3 is 16 residues long. Germline values: CDR1 SGHVS, CDR2 FQNEAQ. CDR3 nucleotides: TGTGCCAGCAGCTTAAGGAAGGAACACTCTGGAAACACCATATATTTT. It yields the protein CASSLRKEHSGNTIYF.

This chain uses TRBV7-2 with TRBJ2-4, with 8 bases identical to TRBD2. Germline CDR1 is SGHTA and CDR2 is FQGNSA. This CDR3 has 14 residues. With V trimmed by 3 bases and J by 8 bases, 6 bases remained unmatched. CDR3 protein: CASSLSGGPDIQYF. CDR3 in DNA: TGTGCCAGCAGCTTGTCGGGGGGGCCCGACATTCAGTACTTC.

The chain has TRBV7-9 and TRBJ2-5, with a weak D call TRBD1 (6 bases). Germline V gene lookup returns CDR1 SEHNR and CDR2 FQNEAQ (reference sequence). The CDR3 consists of 16 residues. Trimming removed 0 bases at V and 4 bases at J, with 15 bases between. CDR3 coding DNA: TGTGCCAGCAGCTTAGCGTGGCAGGGGCAGGGAGAGACCCAGTACTTC. Amino acids: CASSLAWQGQGETQYF.

The chain recombines TRBV6-1 with TRBJ2-7; D remains ambiguous. The CDR3 is 11 residues long. Germline-derived CDR1 and CDR2 are MNHNS and SASEGT. V was shortened by 9 bases and J by 3 bases, with 9 bases between the two germline ends. DNA of the CDR3: TGTGCCAGTAACACCTACTACGAGCAGTACTTC. Translation: CASNTYYEQYF.

The rearrangement uses TRBV2 and TRBJ2-3; D might be TRBD2 (5 bases). Germline V gene sequence: CDR1 SNHLY, CDR2 FYNNEI. The CDR3 consists of 15 residues. V lost 4 bases and J lost 8, with 19 bases in between. Here the CDR3 reads CASSVLAPKSGTQYF. DNA for the CDR3: TGTGCCAGCAGTGTTCTAGCCCCTAAATCGGGTACGCAGTATTTT. Full variable domain (missing parts from reference TRBV2 and TRBJ2-3): EPEVTQTPSHQVTQMGQEVILRCVPISNHLYFYWYRQILGQKVEFLVSFYNNEISEKSEIFDDQFSVERPDGSNFTLKIRSTKLEDSAMYFCASSVLAPKSGTQYFGPGTRLTVL.

This clone turned up a few times. This rearrangement joins TRBV19 to TRBJ1-5; 8 bases match TRBD1. This CDR3 has 14 residues. Germline CDR1 LNHDA, CDR2 SQIVND (reference sequence). V trimming: 5 bases; J trimming: 2 bases; junction bases outside the gene matches: 2. CDR3 region: CASSEGQGNQPQHF. The CDR3 region has the DNA TGTGCCAGTAGTGAGGGACAGGGCAATCAGCCCCAGCATTTT.

This chain links TRBV6-6 with TRBJ2-7; TRBD1 might be the D (6 bases). V was clipped by 6 bases and J by 2 bases, with 14 bases between them. The germline gives CDR1 MNHNY, CDR2 SVGAGI (reference sequence). CDR3 length: 14 amino acids. The CDR3 here is CASRIMTGAYEQYF. CDR3 DNA sequence: TGTGCCAGCAGAATTATGACAGGAGCCTACGAGCAGTACTTC.

The genes are TRBV30 and TRBJ1-6; possibly TRBD1 for D (5 bases). Germline assignment: CDR1 GTSNPN and CDR2 SVGIG (reference sequence). V lost 1 base to trimming and J lost 8 bases, with 18 bases between them. This CDR3 contains 16 residues. DNA for the CDR3: TGTGCCTGGAGTGCACGACGGGGGACGGATTATTCACCCCTCCACTTT. This gives the protein CAWSARRGTDYSPLHF.

The chain is built from TRBV9 and TRBJ2-1; D might be TRBD2 (5 bases). The CDR3 contains 15 residues. Germline V CDR1 and CDR2: SGDLS, YYNGEE. V dropped 7 bases and J dropped 0 bases, with 14 bases sitting between them. The CDR3 loop is CASSGGGSSYNEQFF. CDR3 nucleotides: TGTGCCAGCTCCGGCGGCGGGTCCTCCTACAATGAGCAGTTCTTC.

The chain is built from TRBV23-1 and TRBJ1-5; a weak D match, TRBD1 (5 bases). Being an ORF, TRBV23-1 has a function that is uncertain. The V and J ends lost 2 bases and 0 bases respectively, with 14 bases between them. The CDR3 spans 17 residues. The CDR3 sequence is CASSQNLTAYSNQPQHF. The CDR3 DNA reads TGCGCCAGCAGTCAAAATTTGACAGCCTATAGCAATCAGCCCCAGCATTTT.

Here the CDR3 reads CAAGIGDLPYEQYF. The CDR3 region has the DNA TGTGCCGCTGGGATTGGCGACCTCCCCTACGAGCAGTACTTC. V and J are TRBV6-6 and TRBJ2-7, with no clear D. From germline, CDR1 is MNHNY and CDR2 SVGAGI (reference sequence). This CDR3 has 14 residues. V dropped 11 bases and J dropped 2 bases, with 19 bases sitting between them.

The chain links TRBV28 to TRBJ1-2; D is uncertain. V lost 4 bases and J 6 bases, leaving 15 bases between the germline ends. This CDR3 contains 14 residues. Germline loops: CDR1 MDHEN, CDR2 SYDVKM. CDR3 sequence: CASSSPGTGDGYTF. CDR3 nucleotide sequence: TGTGCCAGCAGTTCCCCGGGTACCGGCGATGGCTACACCTTC.

A word on this clone: Other DNA sequences in the sample encode the same CDR3. The chain employs TRBV7-9 and TRBJ2-1, with D possibly TRBD2 on 5 matching bases. Germline V gene sequence: CDR1 SEHNR, CDR2 FQNEAQ (reference sequence). The CDR3 spans 14 residues. V lost 5 bases to trimming and J lost 1 base, with 9 bases between them. Written as DNA, the CDR3 is TGTGCCAGCAGCCCTTCGGGGTCCTACAATGAGCAGTTCTTC. Translating gives CASSPSGSYNEQFF.

The chain links TRBV28 to TRBJ2-5; the D gene is possibly TRBD1 (7 bases). The length of the CDR3 is 17 residues. V was cut by 2 bases and J by 4 bases, with 20 bases left in between. Germline V gene lookup returns CDR1 MDHEN and CDR2 SYDVKM. The CDR3: CASSLAGTVGGLETQYF. In nucleotides, the CDR3 is TGTGCCAGCAGTTTAGCGGGGACAGTGGGTGGACTAGAGACCCAGTACTTC.